This T cell receptor (beta chain) comes out of a study of T-cell memory formation after mild COVID-19. Study-wide results and limits: Most CD4+ clones that shrank were in CM and EM, while CD8+ ones turned up in EMRA.

With regard to this clonotype: Its antigen remains unidentified.

Using constant-segment primers, 5'RACE produced TCR alpha and TCR beta cDNA libraries carrying sample barcodes and UMIs. TCRdb re-derived calls from the 5' RACE reads in MiXCR, one entry per CDR3 protein. The sample carries fewer than 350,000 distinct CDR3 sequences, approximately 8% recorded once. Germline loops: CDR1 MRHNA, CDR2 SNTAGT. This CDR3 region has 14 residues. Trimming removed 2 bases from V and 9 bases from J; junction bases left unmatched: 0. What was sequenced was PBMCs or a T cell subset sorted from them (not recorded which). The receptor's source is a young man who had mild COVID-19 (a few samples of this study predate the infection). Cell type and time point are not known. The chain carries TRBV6-4 and TRBJ1-6, with 11 bases identical to TRBD1. CDR3 amino acids: CASSDGTGGSPLHF. The CDR3 DNA sequence: TGTGCCAGCAGTGACGGGACAGGGGGTTCACCCCTCCACTTT.